The 19 T cell receptor beta chains reported below all come from one sample, sequenced in a study of PD-1 blockade in classical Hodgkin lymphoma. Relapse was seen in all patients after autologous stem cell transplantation, and brentuximab vedotin exposure was variable. Researchers pulled CD8+ T cells out of thawed PBMCs using magnetic negative selection. Sequenced by immunoSEQ multiplex PCR; TCRdb stores in-frame clones only, minus some. The table lists about 30,000 clones, just over 85% of them singletons. Sequencing used CD8+ T cells from blood, obtained at baseline. These receptors all stem from a human donor with classical Hodgkin lymphoma.

This chain joins TRBV6-5 and TRBJ2-4; D gene uncertain. V lost 2 bases to trimming and J lost 10 bases, with 12 bases between them. The CDR3 covers 13 residues. Germline V lookup: CDR1 MNHEY, CDR2 SVGAGI. CDR3 coding DNA: TGTGCCAGCAGTTACGAGGTCCTGGGAATTCAGTACTTC. Translation gives CASSYEVLGIQYF.

The chain has TRBV5-5 and TRBJ2-1; 11 bases fit TRBD2. This CDR3 contains 15 residues. The V gene end was trimmed by 6 bases and the J gene end by 4 bases; junction bases not matched to a gene: 6. Germline lookup yields CDR1 SGHKS and CDR2 YYEKEE (reference sequence). The CDR3: CASISGTSGYNEQFF. CDR3 nucleotides: TGTGCCAGCATCTCCGGGACTAGCGGATACAATGAGCAGTTCTTC.

This chain uses TRBV5-4 with TRBJ2-7; D is perhaps TRBD2 (6 bases). The CDR3 is 13 amino acids. V was pared by 3 bases and J by 2 bases, with 9 bases between. Germline V CDR1 and CDR2: SGHNT, YYREEE (reference sequence). DNA of the CDR3: TGTGCCAGCAGCTCGGGACTTACCTACGAGCAGTACTTC. This codes for CASSSGLTYEQYF.

This clone was seen just once. The chain links TRBV9 to TRBJ2-2, with 9 nucleotides matching TRBD1. With 3 bases clipped from V and 7 bases from J, the junction kept 10 bases outside the gene matches. This CDR3 comprises 16 residues. Germline-derived CDR1 and CDR2 are SGDLS and YYNGEE. The CDR3 here is CASSGRDREFVGELFF. DNA for the CDR3: TGTGCCAGCAGCGGTAGGGACAGGGAGTTTGTCGGGGAGCTGTTTTTT.

This clone was observed a few times. CDR3 coding DNA: TGCGCCAACTCAAGTACAGGGTCTCTCTATGGCTACACCTTC. It is translated as CANSSTGSLYGYTF. The chain has TRBV5-1 and TRBJ1-2, with D perhaps matching TRBD1 (6 bases). Trimming pared 9 bases from V and 4 bases from J, leaving 19 bases between. In germline, CDR1 is SGHRS, CDR2 YFSETQ. The CDR3 totals 14 residues.

This chain joins TRBV7-9 and TRBJ2-7; D is perhaps TRBD1 or TRBD2 (5 bases each). Germline V gene data show CDR1 as SEHNR and CDR2 as FQNEAQ (reference sequence). The CDR3 spans 16 residues. Trimming removed 4 bases from V and 2 bases from J, with 18 bases in between. CDR3 nucleotide sequence: TGTGCCAGCAGCTACGAGGGGCTCTCCCTTACCTACGAGCAGTACTTC. It specifies CASSYEGLSLTYEQYF.

The chain couples TRBV27 to TRBJ1-1; possibly TRBD1 for D (5 bases). V shed 6 bases and J shed 7 bases, with 12 bases lying between them. CDR1 and CDR2 from the germline V gene are MNHEY and SMNVEV (reference sequence). The CDR3 loop spans 12 amino acids. CDR3 in amino acids: CASSLKDSEAFF. CDR3 coding DNA: TGTGCCAGCAGCCTCAAAGACAGTGAAGCTTTCTTT.

The rearrangement uses TRBV27 and TRBJ1-4; no reliable D call. This CDR3 region has 13 residues. The germline V gene encodes CDR1 MNHEY and CDR2 SMNVEV (reference sequence). V lost 8 bases to trimming and J lost 4 bases, with 11 bases between them. The CDR3 nucleotides are TGTGCCAGCGCCGGAGCTCTTAATGAAAAACTGTTTTTT. Residues: CASAGALNEKLFF.

The rearrangement uses TRBV28 and TRBJ2-7; a possible D gene is TRBD1 (5 bases). The V and J ends lost 6 bases and 0 bases respectively, with 15 bases between them. This CDR3 has 15 residues. Germline V gives CDR1 MDHEN, CDR2 SYDVKM. Here the CDR3 DNA reads TGTGCCAGCAGCCGCCTCCTAGACAGCTCCTACGAGCAGTACTTC. Translated: CASSRLLDSSYEQYF.

This rearrangement joins TRBV6-1 to TRBJ2-1; 8 nucleotides align to TRBD2. The length of the CDR3 is 15 residues. Germline assignment: CDR1 MNHNS and CDR2 SASEGT. J lost 6 bases, V lost 10 bases, and 14 bases had no gene match. The DNA for the CDR3 is TGTGCCACCTCTGACGGGAGGGACCGTTTCAATGAGCAGTTCTTC. Translated: CATSDGRDRFNEQFF.

The rearrangement uses TRBV10-2 and TRBJ2-1; TRBD2 matches 16 bases. V trimming: 2 bases; J trimming: 8 bases; junction bases outside the gene matches: 3. The V gene's germline CDR1 is WSHSY and CDR2 SAAADI. The CDR3 spans 16 residues. CDR3 in DNA: TGCGCCAGCAGTGAGGGGACTAGCGGGAGGGTCGATGAGCAGTTCTTC. As protein: CASSEGTSGRVDEQFF.

V usage is TRBV9 and J usage is TRBJ1-2; no firm D call. This CDR3 comprises 13 residues. V lost 4 bases and J 5 bases, leaving 12 bases between the germline ends. Per the germline V gene, CDR1 is SGDLS and CDR2 is YYNGEE. The CDR3 region has the DNA TGTGCCAGCAGCTCTTCCGCGGGGTATGGCTACACCTTC. This translates into CASSSSAGYGYTF.

The chain carries TRBV9 and TRBJ1-1, with a weak D call TRBD1 (6 bases). CDR3 length: 14 residues. V lost 2 bases and J lost 6, with 14 bases in between. In germline, CDR1 is SGDLS, CDR2 YYNGEE. CDR3 bases: TGTGCCAGCAGCGTGGACCCAGGGGTATCTGAAGCTTTCTTT. The encoded protein is CASSVDPGVSEAFF.

V is TRBV28 and J is TRBJ2-1; D might be TRBD1 (6 bases). Germline loops: CDR1 MDHEN, CDR2 SYDVKM. The length of the CDR3 is 15 residues. Trimming pared 7 bases from V and 6 bases from J, leaving 19 bases between. CDR3 nucleotide sequence: TGTGCCAGCACCTTGTTAATGGGACAATCCAATGAGCAGTTCTTC. It is translated as CASTLLMGQSNEQFF.

The chain joins TRBV9 to TRBJ2-6, with 7 nucleotides matching TRBD1. The V gene end was trimmed by 3 bases and the J gene end by 0 bases; junction bases not matched to a gene: 0. Germline CDR1 is SGDLS and CDR2 is YYNGEE. CDR3 length equals 15 residues. For the CDR3, the DNA is TGTGCCAGCAGCGGACAGGGCTCTGGGGCCAACGTCCTGACTTTC. This translates into CASSGQGSGANVLTF.

This chain's CDR3 is CAPRGVTLSGNEQFF. Written as DNA, the CDR3 is TGTGCCCCCAGGGGTGTAACCCTCTCGGGCAATGAGCAGTTCTTC. This chain joins TRBV6-4 and TRBJ2-1; D is perhaps TRBD1 (6 bases). CDR1 is MRHNA, CDR2 SNTAGT, per germline. CDR3 length: 15 amino acids. Trimming left V 11 bases short and J 6 bases short, with 23 bases between.

This clone has a single count. This sequence joins TRBV28 and TRBJ2-7; 7 bases match TRBD2. The CDR3 length is 15 residues. J was trimmed by 2 bases and V by 3 bases; bases with no gene match: 7. Germline assignment: CDR1 MDHEN and CDR2 SYDVKM. CDR3 sequence reads: CASSLGGTVTYEQYF. CDR3 nucleotide sequence: TGTGCCAGCAGTTTGGGGGGGACGGTGACCTACGAGCAGTACTTC.

The rearrangement links TRBV10-3 to TRBJ2-7; TRBD1 might be the D (7 bases). The CDR3 extends over 17 amino acids. Per germline, CDR1 ENHRY and CDR2 SYGVKD. Trimming removed 0 bases at V and 2 bases at J, with 17 bases between. CDR3 nucleotides: TGTGCCATCAGTGAGTCAATTTTCCGCGGGACAGCCTACGAGCAGTACTTC. Translated: CAISESIFRGTAYEQYF.

This chain joins TRBV6-5 and TRBJ2-2; D gene ambiguous. V was clipped by 4 bases and J by 8 bases, with 11 bases between them. Germline values: CDR1 MNHEY, CDR2 SVGAGI. This CDR3 has 13 residues. Here the CDR3 reads CASSWSHEGELFF. The CDR3 DNA reads as TGTGCCAGCAGTTGGTCCCATGAGGGGGAGCTGTTTTTT.